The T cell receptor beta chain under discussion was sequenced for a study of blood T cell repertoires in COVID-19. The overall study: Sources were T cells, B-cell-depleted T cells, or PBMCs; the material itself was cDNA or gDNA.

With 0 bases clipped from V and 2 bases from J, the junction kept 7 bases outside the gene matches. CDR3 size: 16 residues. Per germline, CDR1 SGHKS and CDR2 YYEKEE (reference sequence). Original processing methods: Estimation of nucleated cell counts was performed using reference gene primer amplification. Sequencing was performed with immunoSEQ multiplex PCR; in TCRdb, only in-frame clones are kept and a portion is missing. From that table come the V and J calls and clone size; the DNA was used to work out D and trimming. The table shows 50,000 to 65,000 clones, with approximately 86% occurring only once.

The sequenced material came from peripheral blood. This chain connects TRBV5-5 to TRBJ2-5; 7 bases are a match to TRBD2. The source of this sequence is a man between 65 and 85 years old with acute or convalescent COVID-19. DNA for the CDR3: TGTGCCAGCAGCTTGGGTCTAGCGGAGAAACAAGAGACCCAGTACTTC. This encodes CASSLGLAEKQETQYF. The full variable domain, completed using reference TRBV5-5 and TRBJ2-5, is DAGVTQSPTHLIKTRGQQVTLRCSPISGHKSVSWYQQVLGQGPQFIFQYYEKEERGRGNFPDRFSARQFPNYSSELNVNALLLGDSALYLCASSLGLAEKQETQYFGPGTRLLVL.